The 8 T cell receptor beta chains in this list originate from one sample, sequenced in a study of cytomegalovirus exposure and HLA in healthy donors. 60 Vbeta and 13 Jbeta primers were used in PCR. Produced via immunoSEQ multiplex PCR; TCRdb's table is partial and in-frame only. The sample data list tens of thousands of clones. Sequenced input: PBMCs. The receptor source for this set is a woman aged 25 to 39 in good health and CMV-seronegative.

This chain links TRBV19 with TRBJ1-5; D is unclear. V was trimmed by 3 bases and J by 5 bases, leaving 11 bases between them. This CDR3 region has 14 residues. CDR1 is LNHDA and CDR2 is SQIVND in the germline V gene (reference sequence). CDR3 DNA sequence: TGTGCCAGTAGTATTCGCAGGATCTATCAGCCCCAGCATTTT. Its translation is CASSIRRIYQPQHF.

This chain links TRBV20-1 with TRBJ1-1; no firm D call. CDR1 and CDR2 (germline): DFQATT, SNEGSKA (reference sequence). V dropped 3 bases and J dropped 4 bases, with 6 bases sitting between them. This CDR3 has 11 amino acids. CDR3 DNA sequence: TGCAGTGCTAGGAGGAGCACTGAAGCTTTCTTT. It codes for CSARRSTEAFF.

The rearrangement uses TRBV2 and TRBJ1-5, with TRBD1 matching over 9 bases. The germline gives CDR1 SNHLY, CDR2 FYNNEI. CDR3 length: 15 residues. J lost 4 bases, V lost 6 bases, and 7 bases had no gene match. The CDR3 nucleotides read TGTGCCAGCAGGGCACAGGGGGCGGTAAATCAGCCCCAGCATTTT. This translates into CASRAQGAVNQPQHF. Full variable domain (rest looked up from reference TRBV2 and TRBJ1-5): EPEVTQTPSHQVTQMGQEVILRCVPISNHLYFYWYRQILGQKVEFLVSFYNNEISEKSEIFDDQFSVERPDGSNFTLKIRSTKLEDSAMYFCASRAQGAVNQPQHFGDGTRLSIL.

The chain couples TRBV4-1 to TRBJ1-2; the D gene is possibly TRBD1 (6 bases). With 3 bases removed from V and 8 bases from J, the gap between germline ends came to 16 bases. The CDR3 consists of 14 residues. Germline CDR1 and CDR2: MGHRA and YSYEKL. CDR3 loop: CASSQQQGGWGYTF. As DNA, the CDR3 is TGCGCCAGCAGCCAGCAACAGGGCGGGTGGGGCTACACCTTC.

This chain links TRBV18 with TRBJ1-1, with D possibly TRBD1 on 5 matching bases. Germline assignment: CDR1 KGHSH and CDR2 LQKENI. V dropped 3 bases and J dropped 4 bases, with 9 bases sitting between them. There are 13 residues in the CDR3. DNA for the CDR3: TGTGCCAGCTCACCTAATCAGGGCACTGAAGCTTTCTTT. It translates to CASSPNQGTEAFF.

J is TRBJ2-7 and V is TRBV6-6; D is possibly TRBD1 (6 bases). The CDR3 contains 14 residues. The germline V gene encodes CDR1 MNHNY and CDR2 SVGAGI (reference sequence). The germline V and J ends were trimmed by 6 bases and 5 bases, with 17 bases remaining between them. The CDR3 DNA sequence: TGTGCCAGCAGGACGGGACAAGGTATCGACGAGCAGTACTTC. Its protein product is CASRTGQGIDEQYF.

With respect to this clone: An end of the junction differs from the germline gene, which may be a read error. The rearrangement joins TRBV6-1 to TRBJ2-3, with D tentatively TRBD1 (5 bases). CDR1 and CDR2 from the germline V gene are MNHNS and SASEGT. The CDR3 is 15 residues long. CDR3 bases: TGTGCCAGCAGCGAAGCCACCGGACACACAGATACGCAGTATTTT. This gives the protein CASSEATGHTDTQYF.

This rearrangement joins TRBV9 to TRBJ2-1; the D is unclear. Deletions cut 4 bases from V and 2 bases from J, with 10 bases between. Germline assignment: CDR1 SGDLS and CDR2 YYNGEE. The CDR3 is 14 residues long. DNA of the CDR3: TGTGCCAGCAGCCCGCCGGTTCCCTACAATGAGCAGTTCTTC. This sequence encodes CASSPPVPYNEQFF.